A single TCR beta chain is shown here with its context. These data are taken from a study of beta chain features in type 1 diabetes. Background on the study: The patient and healthy donor groups were comparable for age, gender and cell yields.

The study reverse transcribed the entire isolated RNA, so it sequenced expressed TCRB transcripts. Libraries were prepared by immunoSEQ multiplex PCR; TCRdb keeps only in-frame clonotypes and omits some of them. The sample yields 130,000 to 150,000 clones, around 51% seen once. CDR1 is SGHAT, CDR2 FQNNGV, per germline. The CDR3 runs to 19 residues. V lost 1 base, J lost 5 bases, and 16 bases stayed unmatched. This sequence joins TRBV11-2 and TRBJ2-5, with 10 bases that match TRBD1. Sequencing was carried out using Tregs from blood. This TCR came from a young man in good health. Here the CDR3 DNA reads TGTGCCAGCAGCTTAGGTTGGACCGGGACAGGGGAAGGGTCGGAGACCCAGTACTTC. Amino acids: CASSLGWTGTGEGSETQYF. Combining the CDR3 with reference TRBV11-2 and TRBJ2-5 gives the whole variable domain EAGVAQSPRYKIIEKRQSVAFWCNPISGHATLYWYQQILGQGPKLLIQFQNNGVVDDSQLPKDRFSAERLKGVDSTLKIQPAKLEDSAVYLCASSLGWTGTGEGSETQYFGPGTRLLVL.